Given below is one T cell receptor (beta chain) in context. In Seattle, patients joined the study during active infection and were tracked longitudinally. The data were produced by immunoSEQ multiplex PCR, yet TCRdb's version contains in-frame clones alone and is incomplete. The data show around 210,000 clones, over 75% seen once. This entry belongs to a study of blood T cell repertoires in COVID-19. Study as a whole: T cells, B-cell-depleted T cells, or PBMCs supplied cDNA or gDNA.

With 4 bases clipped from V and 2 bases from J, the junction kept 10 bases outside the gene matches. CDR1 and CDR2 from the germline V gene are LGHDT and YNNKEL (reference sequence). This CDR3 comprises 16 residues. Specimen: peripheral blood. The V call is TRBV3-1 (or the pseudogene TRBV3-2), the J call TRBJ2-7, with 8 bases identical to TRBD1. The clonotype originates from a man aged 50-60 years with COVID-19, enrolled during active disease. The CDR3 reads CASSRDSGTGAYEQYF. The DNA for the CDR3 is TGTGCCAGCAGCCGGGATTCCGGGACAGGAGCCTACGAGCAGTACTTC.